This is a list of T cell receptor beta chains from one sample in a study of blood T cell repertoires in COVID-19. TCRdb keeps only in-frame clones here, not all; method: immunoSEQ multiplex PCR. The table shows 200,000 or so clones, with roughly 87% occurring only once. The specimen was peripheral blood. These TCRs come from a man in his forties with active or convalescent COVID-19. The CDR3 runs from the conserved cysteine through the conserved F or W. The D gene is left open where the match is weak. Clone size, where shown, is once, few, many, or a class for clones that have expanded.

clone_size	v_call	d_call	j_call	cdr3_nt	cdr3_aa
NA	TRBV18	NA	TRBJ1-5	TGTGCCAGCTCCGTTGATGGGGGCGCAGGGCAGCCCCAGCATTTT	CASSVDGGAGQPQHF
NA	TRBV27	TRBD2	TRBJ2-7	TGTGCCAGCAGTTTGAAGGGACTAGCGGGAGAAGAGCAGTACTTC	CASSLKGLAGEEQYF
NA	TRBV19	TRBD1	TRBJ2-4	TGTGCCAGTAGCCAAGGACAGGGAGGCATTCAGTACTTC	CASSQGQGGIQYF
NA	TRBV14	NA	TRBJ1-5	TGTGCCAGCAGCCAAGATCGGGGTAGGAGCAATCAGCCCCAGCATTTT	CASSQDRGRSNQPQHF
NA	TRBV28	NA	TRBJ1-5	TGTGCCAGCAGTTTAATCGCGGGCGTGCAGGGCAATCAGCCCCAGCATTTT	CASSLIAGVQGNQPQHF
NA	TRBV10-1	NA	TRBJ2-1	TGCGCCAGCAGTGAGCCGGGTAGAGGAAATGAGCAGTTCTTC	CASSEPGRGNEQFF
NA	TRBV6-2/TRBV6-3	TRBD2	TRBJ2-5	TGTGCCAGCAGCAGTACTAGCGGGGGGGCCTTCGGGACCCAGTACTTC	CASSSTSGGAFGTQYF
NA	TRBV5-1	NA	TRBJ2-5	TGCGCCAGCAGCTCCCACATTAGCCAGGAGACCCAGTACTTC	CASSSHISQETQYF
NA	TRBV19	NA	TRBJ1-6	TGTGCCAGTAATCCGGGCAGGGATTCACCCCTCCACTTT	CASNPGRDSPLHF
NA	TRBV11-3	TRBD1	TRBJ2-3	TGTGCCAGCAGCTCTCCCACGTGGACAGGGGGGACAGATACGCAGTATTTT	CASSSPTWTGGTDTQYF
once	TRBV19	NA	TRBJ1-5	TGTGCCAGTAGTTTAGGGGACACGATTAATCAGCCCCAGCATTTT	CASSLGDTINQPQHF
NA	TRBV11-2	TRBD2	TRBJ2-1	TGTGCCAGCAGCGCGCAGCGGACTAGCTCGGGGTCCCCAGAGCAGTTCTTC	CASSAQRTSSGSPEQFF
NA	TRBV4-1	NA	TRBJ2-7	TGCGCCAGCAGCCAAGATCGTTCGACTAGTTCGCCCTACGAGCAGTACTTC	CASSQDRSTSSPYEQYF
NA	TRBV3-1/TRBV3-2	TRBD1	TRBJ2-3	TGTGCCAGCAGCCAAAAGGGGACAGGGGGGGATACGCAGTATTTT	CASSQKGTGGDTQYF
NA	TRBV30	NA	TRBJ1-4	TGTGCCTGGAATTCTAGGTTTGAAAAACTGTTTTTT	CAWNSRFEKLFF
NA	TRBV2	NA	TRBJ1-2	TGTGCCAGCAGTGAAGATGGCAGGGTGGCCTATGGCTACACCTTC	CASSEDGRVAYGYTF
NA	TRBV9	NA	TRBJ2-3	TGTGCCAGCAGCCCCCCTGATTTGGGCACGGGCACAGATACGCAGTATTTT	CASSPPDLGTGTDTQYF
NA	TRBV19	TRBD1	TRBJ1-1	TGTGCCAGTAGTACTTGGACAGGCCGGGGTAGCACTGAAGCTTTCTTT	CASSTWTGRGSTEAFF
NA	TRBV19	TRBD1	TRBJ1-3	TGTGCCACCAGATCCGGGACAGCTAGAAACACCATATATTTT	CATRSGTARNTIYF
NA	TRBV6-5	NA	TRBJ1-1	TGTGCCAGCAGCCCATTCGGCACTGAAGCTTTCTTT	CASSPFGTEAFF
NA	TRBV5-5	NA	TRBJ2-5	TGTGCCAGCAGCTTTAGAGGGGACGGGAGCATGCGAGAGACCCAGTACTTC	CASSFRGDGSMRETQYF
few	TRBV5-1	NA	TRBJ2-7	TGCGCCAGCAGCTTAGAGGGCCCCCCCCACTACGAGCAGTACTTC	CASSLEGPPHYEQYF
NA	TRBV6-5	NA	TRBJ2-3	TGTGCCAGCAGGACCGGGACTTCTAGCACAGATACGCAGTATTTT	CASRTGTSSTDTQYF
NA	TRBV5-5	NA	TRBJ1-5	TGTGCCAGCAGCTTGGAGCAGGTTGGACAGCCCCAGCATTTT	CASSLEQVGQPQHF
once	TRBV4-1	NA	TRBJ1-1	TGCGCCAGCAGCGCGCCGACAGCTGGGGGGAGAGCTTTCTTT	CASSAPTAGGRAFF